A single sample gave rise to the 15 T cell receptor beta chains below, sequenced in a study of shared clonotypes between healthy human individuals. Clones were sequenced by immunoSEQ multiplex PCR, and TCRdb holds only the in-frame ones, with some missing. Here the sample spans under 1,100,000 clones, about 75% being singletons. The sample taken for sequencing was memory CD4+ T cells sorted from blood. Subset of the sample: CD45RA-negative fraction. The source is a man younger than 35 in good health.

This clone was seen many times. The chain employs TRBV4-1 and TRBJ1-2, with D possibly being TRBD1 (5 bases). Per the germline V gene, CDR1 is MGHRA and CDR2 is YSYEKL. Trimming stripped 0 bases from V and 0 bases from J, with 8 bases between. The CDR3 totals 15 residues. This CDR3 is CASSQDAGSNYGYTF. CDR3 bases: TGCGCCAGCAGCCAAGATGCAGGGTCTAACTATGGCTACACCTTC.

The genes are TRBV4-3 and TRBJ2-5; D is uncertain. CDR1 and CDR2 (germline): LGHNA, YSLEER. This CDR3 has 14 residues. Trimming took off 0 bases at V and 4 bases at J, with 9 bases between the two ends. CDR3 protein: CASSQDVRGETQYF. In DNA form, the CDR3 reads TGCGCCAGCAGCCAAGATGTAAGAGGAGAGACCCAGTACTTC.

The V and J genes are TRBV5-1 and TRBJ2-7; unclear D gene. Germline assignment: CDR1 SGHRS and CDR2 YFSETQ. The V gene lost 3 bases and the J gene lost 4 bases, with 8 bases spanning the gap. The CDR3 consists of 12 residues. The CDR3 sequence is CASSSVRYEQYF. CDR3 coding DNA: TGCGCCAGCAGCTCCGTCCGGTACGAGCAGTACTTC.

The chain recombines TRBV14 with TRBJ1-6, with D tentatively TRBD1 (6 bases). The CDR3 sequence is 14 residues long. The V gene's germline CDR1 is SGHDN and CDR2 FVKESK. Between the trimmed V and J ends, which lost 5 bases and 2 bases, there was a span of 7 bases. The CDR3 protein is CASSRGTYNSPLHF. DNA of the CDR3: TGTGCCAGCAGCAGGGGGACCTATAATTCACCCCTCCACTTT.

The chain couples TRBV5-5 to TRBJ2-1; D unresolved. The CDR3 is 14 residues long. Trimming removed 0 bases at V and 5 bases at J, with 9 bases between. Germline V gene sequence: CDR1 SGHKS, CDR2 YYEKEE (reference sequence). The CDR3 sequence: CASSLVPENNEQFF. In DNA, the CDR3 is TGTGCCAGCAGCTTGGTCCCGGAGAACAATGAGCAGTTCTTC.

This clone has a handful of counts. CDR3 nucleotide sequence: TGTGCCAGTAGTATACGACCGAACACTGAAGCTTTCTTT. Translation gives CASSIRPNTEAFF. The chain links TRBV19 to TRBJ1-1; D gene unclear. The CDR3 consists of 13 residues. The V gene lost 2 bases and the J gene lost 1 base, with 5 bases spanning the gap. CDR1 and CDR2 (germline): LNHDA, SQIVND (reference sequence).

This chain links TRBV19 with TRBJ1-6, with D possibly matching TRBD1 (5 bases). Germline CDR1 is LNHDA and CDR2 is SQIVND (reference sequence). V was clipped by 2 bases and J by 2 bases, with 10 bases between them. This CDR3 has 16 amino acids. As DNA, the CDR3 is TGTGCCAGTAGTATACCGGGGACCCCCTATAATTCACCCCTCCACTTT. This sequence encodes CASSIPGTPYNSPLHF.

The chain links TRBV5-6 to TRBJ1-6; the D is unclear. The germline V gene encodes CDR1 SGHDT and CDR2 YYEEEE. V was shortened by 0 bases and J by 7 bases, with 5 bases between the two germline ends. This CDR3 region has 13 residues. The CDR3 protein is CASSLAGNSPLHF. The CDR3 region has the DNA TGTGCCAGCAGCTTGGCTGGGAATTCACCCCTCCACTTT.

The V call is TRBV20-1, the J call TRBJ1-6; D is possibly TRBD1 (5 bases). CDR1 DFQATT and CDR2 SNEGSKA come from the germline V gene (reference sequence). V was cut by 6 bases and J by 11 bases, with 11 bases left in between. The length of the CDR3 is 11 residues. CDR3 in DNA: TGCAGTGCCGAATGGGGGACACCCCTCCACTTT. It specifies CSAEWGTPLHF.

DNA for the CDR3: TGTGCCAGCAGTGCCTGGGGACTTAACTCCTACGAGCAGTACTTC. As protein: CASSAWGLNSYEQYF. The gene calls are TRBV6-1 and TRBJ2-7, with D possibly TRBD2 on 6 matching bases. Germline V gives CDR1 MNHNS, CDR2 SASEGT. The CDR3 extends over 15 amino acids. The ends were cut back, 4 bases at V and 0 bases at J, with 13 bases in the middle.

This clone was seen a handful of times. This chain links TRBV18 with TRBJ1-5; possibly TRBD1 for D (5 bases). The ends were cut back, 6 bases at V and 3 bases at J, with 15 bases in the middle. The germline V gene encodes CDR1 KGHSH and CDR2 LQKENI. The CDR3 is made up of 15 amino acids. The CDR3 loop reads CASSRDRLSNQPQHF. The CDR3 nucleotides are TGTGCCAGCTCTCGGGACCGACTTTCCAATCAGCCCCAGCATTTT.

This clone was counted between two and nine times. Other DNA sequences in the same sample also yield this CDR3. V gene TRBV28 combines with J gene TRBJ1-6; perhaps TRBD1 as D (5 bases). The V end lost 3 bases, the J end lost 1 base, and 10 bases lay between the germline ends. Per germline, CDR1 MDHEN and CDR2 SYDVKM. CDR3 size: 16 residues. The CDR3 nucleotides read TGTGCCAGCAGTTTGTCTGGGGGATCCTATAATTCACCCCTCCACTTT. Protein product: CASSLSGGSYNSPLHF.

The V gene is TRBV7-8, the J gene TRBJ1-3; tentative D call: TRBD1 (6 bases). The V and J ends lost 9 bases and 5 bases respectively, with 32 bases between them. The length of the CDR3 is 19 residues. In germline, CDR1 is SGHVS, CDR2 FQNEAQ. The CDR3: CARLLGQGIVYNQRNTIYF. CDR3 DNA: TGTGCCAGGCTCCTAGGTCAGGGGATTGTCTACAATCAAAGAAACACCATATATTTT.

This clone was seen a single time. The chain joins TRBV5-6 to TRBJ1-2; D may be TRBD1 (6 bases). The germline gives CDR1 SGHDT, CDR2 YYEEEE. V dropped 0 bases and J dropped 4 bases, with 10 bases sitting between them. The CDR3 loop spans 14 amino acids. CDR3 sequence reads: CASSLGQEGYGYTF. The CDR3 nucleotides read TGTGCCAGCAGCTTGGGACAGGAAGGCTATGGCTACACCTTC.

Comments on this clone: Its ends do not fully match the called genes, so a read error is possible. The genes are TRBV12-5 and TRBJ2-7; D is unresolved. Germline-derived CDR1 and CDR2 are LGHNT and FRNRAP. The CDR3 runs to 11 residues. The CDR3, as DNA: TGTGCTAGTGGTTCCCGCTACGAGCAGCACTTC. It is translated as CASGSRYEQHF.